Presented here are 14 T cell receptor beta chains from one specimen sequenced in a study of blood T cell repertoires in COVID-19. The table came from immunoSEQ multiplex PCR; TCRdb's copy has only in-frame clones and leaves some out. The sample includes a few hundred thousand clones, 75% to 90% of them seen just once. Source material: PBMCs or T cells enriched from blood (not recorded which). The receptors stem from a young man who had recovered from COVID-19.

The chain is built from TRBV27 and TRBJ1-5, with 10 bases matching TRBD1. The CDR3 spans 14 residues. J was trimmed by 16 bases and V by 6 bases; bases with no gene match: 15. CDR1 and CDR2 from the germline V gene are MNHEY and SMNVEV (reference sequence). This CDR3 reads CASSAGTGASSNHF. CDR3 DNA: TGTGCCAGCAGCGCCGGGACAGGGGCGTCTTCGAACCATTTT.

This clone was recorded only once. This chain connects TRBV24-1 to TRBJ1-2; D may be TRBD1 (6 bases). The germline V and J ends were trimmed by 3 bases and 4 bases, with 11 bases remaining between them. The CDR3 contains 14 residues. CDR1 and CDR2 from the germline V gene are KGHDR and SFDVKD. CDR3 coding DNA: TGTGCCACCAGTGATCCAGGCAGGGGCTATGGCTACACCTTC. It yields the protein CATSDPGRGYGYTF.

The chain combines TRBV9 with TRBJ2-5, with TRBD2 identical over 10 bases. This CDR3 spans 17 amino acids. J was trimmed by 1 base and V by 4 bases; bases with no gene match: 10. The germline V gene encodes CDR1 SGDLS and CDR2 YYNGEE. The CDR3 loop reads CASSPPMGLAFQETQYF. DNA of the CDR3: TGTGCCAGCAGCCCCCCCATGGGACTAGCGTTCCAAGAGACCCAGTACTTC. The complete variable domain, with remaining parts taken from reference TRBV9 and TRBJ2-5, reads DSGVTQTPKHLITATGQRVTLRCSPRSGDLSVYWYQQSLDQGLQFLIQYYNGEERAKGNILERFSAQQFPDLHSELNLSSLELGDSALYFCASSPPMGLAFQETQYFGPGTRLLVL.

The DNA for the CDR3 is TGTGCCAGCAGCCCGAGGACGGGAGGGGGCGAGCAGTACTTC. Translation: CASSPRTGGGEQYF. This chain joins TRBV9 and TRBJ2-7; TRBD2 agrees at 8 bases. The V segment lost 4 bases and the J segment 6 bases; nucleotides outside the gene matches: 9. Germline CDR1 is SGDLS and CDR2 is YYNGEE. CDR3 length equals 14 residues.

The chain recombines TRBV12-3 or TRBV12-4 with TRBJ2-7; no definite D call. The CDR3 is 13 amino acids. The V end lost 0 bases, the J end lost 6 bases, and 9 bases lay between the germline ends. The CDR3 region has the DNA TGTGCCAGCAGTTTAGCGCGAGGTTTCGAGCAGTACTTC. Translated: CASSLARGFEQYF.

The V and J genes are TRBV25-1 and TRBJ1-5, with D uncertain. Germline V gene sequence: CDR1 MGHDK, CDR2 SYGVNS. The CDR3 runs 13 residues. Trimming took off 4 bases at V and 3 bases at J, with 7 bases between the two ends. The CDR3 is CASSAHDNQPQHF. The CDR3 bases are TGTGCCAGCAGTGCACACGACAATCAGCCCCAGCATTTT.

The rearrangement joins TRBV6-1 to TRBJ1-5, with TRBD1 identical over 8 bases. The length of the CDR3 is 17 residues. CDR1 is MNHNS and CDR2 is SASEGT in the germline V gene. With 4 bases clipped from V and 0 bases from J, the junction kept 8 bases outside the gene matches. The chain's CDR3 is CASSGKGQANSNQPQHF. In DNA form, the CDR3 reads TGTGCCAGCAGTGGTAAGGGACAGGCGAATAGCAATCAGCCCCAGCATTTT.

V usage is TRBV6-5 and J usage is TRBJ1-2, with TRBD1 identical over 7 bases. The CDR3 extends over 15 amino acids. Germline values: CDR1 MNHEY, CDR2 SVGAGI. Unmatched junction bases numbered 7, after V lost 2 bases and J lost 4 bases. CDR3 sequence reads: CASSYGGQLFYGYTF. The DNA of the CDR3 is TGTGCCAGCAGTTACGGGGGACAGTTATTCTATGGCTACACCTTC.

The chain recombines TRBV7-2 with TRBJ2-1, with TRBD2 matching 7 bases. CDR1 is SGHTA and CDR2 is FQGNSA in the germline V gene. V gave up 6 bases and J gave up 7 bases; unmatched junction bases: 6. The CDR3 has 13 residues. This CDR3 reads CASSLTSPNEQFF. CDR3 in DNA: TGTGCCAGCAGTTTGACTAGCCCTAATGAGCAGTTCTTC.

This clone was detected only once. This rearrangement joins TRBV7-6 to TRBJ2-7; TRBD2 might be the D (5 bases). The CDR3 sequence is 14 residues long. CDR1 and CDR2 from the germline V gene are SGHVS and FNYEAQ. Trimming took 4 bases from V and 6 from J, leaving 16 bases between them. This chain's CDR3 is CASSSAAASSEQYF. CDR3 bases: TGTGCCAGCAGCTCGGCAGCTGCTAGCTCCGAGCAGTACTTC. Filled out from reference TRBV7-6 and TRBJ2-7, the complete variable domain reads GAGVSQSPRYKVTKRGQDVALRCDPISGHVSLYWYRQALGQGPEFLTYFNYEAQQDKSGLPNDRFSAERPEGSISTLTIQRTEQRDSAMYRCASSSAAASSEQYFGPGTRLTVT.

The chain is built from TRBV3-1 (or the pseudogene TRBV3-2) and TRBJ1-1; 8 bases are shared with TRBD1. Germline lookup yields CDR1 LGHDT and CDR2 YNNKEL (reference sequence). V dropped 0 bases and J dropped 5; count of bases not matched to a gene: 2. The CDR3 loop spans 14 amino acids. The DNA of the CDR3 is TGTGCCAGCAGCCAAGACAGGGGGCGAACTGAAGCTTTCTTT. Protein sequence: CASSQDRGRTEAFF.

The chain has TRBV6-6 and TRBJ1-6, with unresolved D. Germline V gene lookup returns CDR1 MNHNY and CDR2 SVGAGI (reference sequence). The V and J ends lost 2 bases and 10 bases respectively, with 12 bases between them. The CDR3 runs to 14 residues. The CDR3 here is CASSYVAGNSPLHF. The CDR3 nucleotides read TGTGCCAGCAGTTACGTGGCCGGGAACTCACCCCTCCACTTT.

This chain joins TRBV19 and TRBJ2-3, with TRBD1 matching 7 bases. The trim removed 7 bases at V and 3 bases at J, leaving 7 bases unmatched. Germline CDR1 and CDR2: LNHDA and SQIVND (reference sequence). The CDR3 consists of 14 residues. CDR3 protein: CASTHRGRTDTQYF. The DNA for the CDR3 is TGTGCCAGTACCCACAGGGGCAGGACAGATACGCAGTATTTT.

The CDR3: CASSPFEGQQGGSHTEAFF. Here the CDR3 DNA reads TGTGCCAGCTCACCATTTGAGGGGCAACAGGGGGGTTCGCACACTGAAGCTTTCTTT. The chain employs TRBV18 and TRBJ1-1; 8 bases match TRBD1. This CDR3 comprises 19 residues. The germline gives CDR1 KGHSH, CDR2 LQKENI. V lost 2 bases, J lost 3 bases, and 17 bases stayed unmatched.